The source of this TCR beta chain is a study of technical replicates of blood from a handful of donors. Here immunoSEQ multiplex PCR was the method, and the copy in TCRdb shows in-frame clones only, minus some. Of about 54,000 clones detected, approximately 94% appear once; the ten largest clones hold roughly 0.22%. Input material: T cells isolated from PBMCs. This clonotype originated in a human donor in good health.

Here the CDR3 reads CASSLVTGYNTEAFF. CDR3 DNA: TGTGCCAGCAGCTTGGTGACAGGCTATAATACTGAAGCTTTCTTT. This chain joins TRBV5-6 and TRBJ1-1; tentative D call: TRBD1 (6 bases). Per germline, CDR1 SGHDT and CDR2 YYEEEE. CDR3 size: 15 residues. The germline V and J ends were trimmed by 0 bases and 5 bases, with 14 bases remaining between them.